The present entry profiles one T cell receptor (beta chain) with its context. As yet, its antigen is unknown. These data are taken from a study of CXCR3-negative and CXCR3-positive naive CD8 T cells. CDR1 and CDR2 from the germline V gene are SGHAT and FQNNGV. This CDR3 has 17 residues. The authors made the TRB cDNA libraries by 5' RACE using UMI labels. One entry per CDR3 protein, without DNA, is what TCRdb gives after re-calling the 5' RACE reads. The listing contains 150,000 to 160,000 distinct CDR3 sequences. Notes on the study in general: Naive cells positive for CXCR3 carried more hydrophobic TRB CDR3s than CXCR3-negative ones. The study inferred TCR strength from TRB CDR3 properties and found comparable surface CD5 between naive subsets.

The origin of this receptor is a human donor in good health. Some clones in this sample may be carry-over from other donors' samples. The sample comprised naive CXCR3+ CD8+ T cells from blood. Stated subset: CD45RO-CCR7+CD27+CD95- naive CD8+ T cells expressing CXCR3 (TNR3+). The rearrangement links TRBV11-2 to TRBJ2-5; TCRdb reports TRBD2, a call that lacks DNA to check it against. The CDR3 protein is CASTGRARGRGSETQYF.